The 9 T cell receptor beta chains below were found in one sample sequenced in a study of cytomegalovirus exposure and HLA in healthy donors. TCRdb keeps only in-frame clones here, not all; method: immunoSEQ multiplex PCR. The sample gives roughly 330,000 clones, about 90% of which show up once; over 1% is in the top ten. The sample consisted of PBMCs. Every receptor here comes from a woman aged 30 to 39 in good health and CMV-seropositive.

This chain joins TRBV5-1 and TRBJ2-2; D uncertain. CDR1 SGHRS and CDR2 YFSETQ come from the germline V gene. The CDR3 has 13 amino acids. The V end lost 0 bases, the J end lost 9 bases, and 9 bases lay between the germline ends. CDR3 nucleotides: TGCGCCAGCAGCTTGGCGAGTTATTGGGAGCTGTTTTTT. This translates into CASSLASYWELFF.

This clone was found a few times. The chain combines TRBV9 with TRBJ2-7, with 10 bases lining up with TRBD1. Germline CDR1 SGDLS, CDR2 YYNGEE. V shed 0 bases and J 5 bases; nucleotides not matched to a gene: 8. This CDR3 comprises 16 residues. The CDR3 is CASSVAPGDRGDEQYF. The DNA of the CDR3 is TGTGCCAGCAGCGTAGCCCCGGGGGACAGGGGCGACGAGCAGTACTTC.

The V gene is TRBV5-1, the J gene TRBJ2-2, with TRBD2 matching over 10 bases. Germline CDR1 reads SGHRS; CDR2 reads YFSETQ. The trim removed 1 base at V and 6 bases at J, leaving 3 bases unmatched. The CDR3 is 15 residues long. CDR3 in DNA: TGCGCCAGCAGCTTGATCCTAGCGGGAGCCGGGGAGCTGTTTTTT. Its protein is CASSLILAGAGELFF.

This rearrangement joins TRBV7-3 to TRBJ1-5; D is unclear. The length of the CDR3 is 11 residues. Germline V lookup: CDR1 SGHTA, CDR2 FQGTGA. The germline V and J ends were trimmed by 3 bases and 4 bases, with 1 base remaining between them. CDR3 coding DNA: TGTGCCAGCAGCTTTAATCAGCCCCAGCATTTT. Translated: CASSFNQPQHF.

The chain employs TRBV15 and TRBJ1-6, with TRBD1 as a possible D gene (5 bases). The V gene's germline CDR1 is LNHNV and CDR2 YYDKDF (reference sequence). The CDR3 is 18 amino acids. V was cut by 3 bases and J by 7 bases, with 22 bases left in between. CDR3 bases: TGTGCCACCAGCAGCCCTTGGGGCCAAGCAAAGGAGAATTCACCCCTCCACTTT. It yields the protein CATSSPWGQAKENSPLHF.

This clone was found once. The genes are TRBV6-4 and TRBJ2-2, with 8 bases aligning to TRBD2. Germline-derived CDR1 and CDR2 are MRHNA and SNTAGT. The CDR3 spans 18 residues. Unmatched junction bases numbered 9, after V lost 3 bases and J lost 0 bases. CDR3 coding DNA: TGTGCCAGCAGTGAAGAGGGCACACTAGCGGCGAACACCGGGGAGCTGTTTTTT. Translation gives CASSEEGTLAANTGELFF.

This chain connects TRBV12-5 to TRBJ2-5, with D perhaps matching TRBD1 or TRBD2 (5 bases each). The CDR3 consists of 14 residues. V was clipped by 6 bases and J by 4 bases, with 15 bases between them. Germline V gene lookup returns CDR1 LGHNT and CDR2 FRNRAP. This chain's CDR3 is CASGAGTGGETQYF. The CDR3 DNA reads TGTGCTAGTGGAGCCGGGACGGGTGGAGAGACCCAGTACTTC.

The rearrangement joins TRBV7-3 to TRBJ2-7; D unresolved. Trimming took off 5 bases at V and 1 base at J, with 9 bases between the two ends. Germline V CDR1 and CDR2: SGHTA, FQGTGA. This CDR3 comprises 13 residues. This CDR3 reads CASSPDGSYEQYF. The CDR3 coding sequence is TGTGCCAGCAGCCCGGACGGGTCCTACGAGCAGTACTTC.

This chain joins TRBV7-9 and TRBJ1-1, with TRBD1 matching over 8 bases. In germline, CDR1 is SEHNR, CDR2 FQNEAQ (reference sequence). Trimming at V came to 2 bases and at J to 4 bases, leaving 6 bases not matched to a gene. The CDR3 runs to 15 residues. The DNA for the CDR3 is TGTGCCAGCAGCTTAATTGGTGGACAGGGCACTGAAGCTTTCTTT. This translates into CASSLIGGQGTEAFF.